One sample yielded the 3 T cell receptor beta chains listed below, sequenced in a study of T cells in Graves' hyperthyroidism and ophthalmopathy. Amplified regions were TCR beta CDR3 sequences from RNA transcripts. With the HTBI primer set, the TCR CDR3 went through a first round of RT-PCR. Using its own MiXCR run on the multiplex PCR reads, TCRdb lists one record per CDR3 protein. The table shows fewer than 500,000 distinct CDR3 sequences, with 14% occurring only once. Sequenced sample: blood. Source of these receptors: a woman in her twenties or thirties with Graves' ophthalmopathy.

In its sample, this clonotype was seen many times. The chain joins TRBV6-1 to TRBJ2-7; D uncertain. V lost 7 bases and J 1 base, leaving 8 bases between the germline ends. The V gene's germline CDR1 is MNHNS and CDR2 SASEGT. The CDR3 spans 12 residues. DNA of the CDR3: TGTGCCAGCACCCCAGATTCCTACGAGCAGTACTTC. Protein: CASTPDSYEQYF.

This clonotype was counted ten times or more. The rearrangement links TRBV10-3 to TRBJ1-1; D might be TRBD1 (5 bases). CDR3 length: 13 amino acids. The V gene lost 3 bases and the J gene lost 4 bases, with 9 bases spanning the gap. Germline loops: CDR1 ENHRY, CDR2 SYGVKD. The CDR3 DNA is TGTGCCATCAGTGATGGGGGTGTCACTGAAGCTTTCTTT. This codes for CAISDGGVTEAFF.

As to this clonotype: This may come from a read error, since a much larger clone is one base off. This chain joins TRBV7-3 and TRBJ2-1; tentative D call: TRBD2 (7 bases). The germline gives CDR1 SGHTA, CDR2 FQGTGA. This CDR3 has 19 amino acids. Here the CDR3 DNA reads TGTGCCGGCAGCCTCCTCGGGGGGCAGTCCCTGAGCTCCTACAATGAGCAGTTCTTC. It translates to CAGSLLGGQSLSSYNEQFF. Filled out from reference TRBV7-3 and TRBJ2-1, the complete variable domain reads GAGVSQTPSNKVTEKGKYVELRCDPISGHTALYWYRQSLGQGPEFLIYFQGTGAADDSGLPNDRFFAVRPEGSVSTLKIQRTERGDSAVYLCAGSLLGGQSLSSYNEQFFGPGTRLTVL.